The rows below give T cell receptor beta chains drawn from one sample of a study of cytomegalovirus exposure and HLA in healthy donors. The repertoire was sequenced with immunoSEQ multiplex PCR; TCRdb's copy has only in-frame clones and lacks some. The sample yields roughly 79,000 clones, 70% to 75% seen once. Sequenced sample: PBMCs. These receptors came from a woman aged 50 to 60 in good health and CMV-seropositive. Both conserved end residues are part of each CDR3. A D gene is named only where the DNA matches it firmly. Some rows mark clone size as missing; the rest say once, few, many or name a class of expanded clone.

>TRBD1|TRBJ2-1|-|TRBV14
TGTGCCAGCAGCCCGAAGACAGGGCCCTACAATGAGCAGTTCTTC
CASSPKTGPYNEQFF
>-|TRBJ2-6|-|TRBV5-5
TGTGCCAGCAGCTCCGGTCCCTCTGGGGCCAACGTCCTGACTTTC
CASSSGPSGANVLTF
>TRBD2|TRBJ2-7|-|TRBV6-5
TGTGCCAGCAGTTTGACTAGCGGGGACTACGAGCAGTACTTC
CASSLTSGDYEQYF
>TRBD1|TRBJ2-6|-|TRBV18
TGTGCCAGCTCACCCGGACAGGGGGCTGGGGCCAACGTCCTGACTTTC
CASSPGQGAGANVLTF
>TRBD1|TRBJ2-3|once|TRBV19
TGTGCCAGTAAGGACAGGGGGACAGATACGCAGTATTTT
CASKDRGTDTQYF
>TRBD1|TRBJ1-4|-|TRBV28
TGTGCCAGCAGTCCGCAGCTCGGGACAGGGGTTGAAAAACTGTTTTTT
CASSPQLGTGVEKLFF
>TRBD1|TRBJ2-5|once|TRBV23-1
TGCGCCAGCAGTCGGGGCAGGGGGGAGACCCAGTACTTC
CASSRGRGETQYF
>-|TRBJ2-1|few|TRBV29-1
TGCAGCGCCGAGGAGTACAATGAGCAGTTCTTC
CSAEEYNEQFF
>-|TRBJ1-6|-|TRBV5-6
TGTGCCAGCAGCTTCAAAGGGTCGGGAAAATCACCCCTCCACTTT
CASSFKGSGKSPLHF
>TRBD2|TRBJ2-1|-|TRBV9
TGTGCCAGCAGCGTAGGGACTAGCGGGGGGAACAATGAGCAGTTCTTC
CASSVGTSGGNNEQFF
>TRBD1|TRBJ1-5|-|TRBV6-5
TGTGCCAGTTCAGGGGGGCTAAATCAGCCCCAGCATTTT
CASSGGLNQPQHF
>TRBD2|TRBJ2-1|-|TRBV4-1
TGCGCCAGCAGCCGAAGCAGCGGGAGACGTAATGAGCAGTTCTTC
CASSRSSGRRNEQFF
>TRBD1|TRBJ1-5|-|TRBV10-2
TGCGCCAGCAGCTTGACAGGGCAGGATCAGCCCCAGCATTTT
CASSLTGQDQPQHF
>-|TRBJ2-5|-|TRBV5-1
TGCGCCAGCAGCTTGCTCGCAGGGCAGCAAGAGACCCAGTACTTC
CASSLLAGQQETQYF
>TRBD2|TRBJ2-3|few|TRBV11-3
TGTGCCAGCAGCTCCATTAGCGGGAGAAGCACAGATACGCAGTATTTT
CASSSISGRSTDTQYF
>TRBD2|TRBJ2-7|-|TRBV29-1
TGCAGCGTTGGGGGGGGAAACTACGAGCAGTACTTC
CSVGGGNYEQYF
>-|TRBJ2-2|-|TRBV10-2
TGCGCCAGCGCGGCCACCCTCCCCGGGGAGCTGTTTTTT
CASAATLPGELFF
>-|TRBJ1-4|few|TRBV28
TGTGCCAGCAGGCTACAGGGTGCAGCTAATGAAAAACTGTTTTTT
CASRLQGAANEKLFF
>-|TRBJ2-1|-|TRBV19
TGTGCCACCTCCCCGGGACTGGATTACAATGAGCAGTTCTTC
CATSPGLDYNEQFF
>TRBD1|TRBJ2-7|-|TRBV7-8
TGTGCCAGCAGCCGAGACAGGGTGTCCTACGAGCAGTACTTC
CASSRDRVSYEQYF
>-|TRBJ2-7|-|TRBV10-1
TGCGCCAGCAGTTCGGCACCGGGCTACGAGCAGTACTTC
CASSSAPGYEQYF
>-|TRBJ1-2|-|TRBV4-1
TGCGCCAGCAGCCAATCCAGGGTTCGAAACTATGGCTACACCTTC
CASSQSRVRNYGYTF
>TRBD1|TRBJ2-1|few|TRBV2
TGTGCCAGCAGTGAAGTAGGGAGACAGGGGGAAAACAATGAGCAGTTCTTC
CASSEVGRQGENNEQFF
>-|TRBJ2-3|-|TRBV13
TGTGCCAGCAGCAAAGAGGGGGGCACAGATACGCAGTATTTT
CASSKEGGTDTQYF
>-|TRBJ2-5|few|TRBV7-9
TGTGCCAGCAGCCCCCGAGGGCCCGAGACCCAGTACTTC
CASSPRGPETQYF
>TRBD1|TRBJ1-3|-|TRBV7-6
TGTGCCAGCAGCTTAGGGACAGGCTGGGGGACTGGAAACACCATATATTTT
CASSLGTGWGTGNTIYF
>-|TRBJ1-5|-|TRBV30
TGTGCCTGGAGTGGAGACCTAAGGGAGCAGCCCCAGCATTTT
CAWSGDLREQPQHF
>-|TRBJ2-5|few|TRBV15
TGTGCCACCAGCAGACCCCCTCCAGTCGAGACCCAGTACTTC
CATSRPPPVETQYF
>-|TRBJ1-5|-|TRBV6-6
TGTGCCAGCAGCGAAGGCGGGACTCGGCCCCAGCATTTT
CASSEGGTRPQHF
>-|TRBJ2-2|-|TRBV18
TGTGCCAGCTCAGTTAGACAGACTCAGAACACCGGGGAGCTGTTTTTT
CASSVRQTQNTGELFF
>-|TRBJ1-4|-|TRBV27
TGTGCCAGCAGTACCAAGCCCGGAGGAAAACTGTTTTTT
CASSTKPGGKLFF
>-|TRBJ1-5|-|TRBV19
TGTGCCAGTAGCAGATCCTCCGTGGATCAGCCCCAGCATTTT
CASSRSSVDQPQHF
>TRBD2|TRBJ2-7|-|TRBV6-4
TGTGCCAGCAGTGAGAGCGGAAGCGGGAGCCACGAGCAGTACTTC
CASSESGSGSHEQYF
>TRBD1|TRBJ1-1|-|TRBV27
TGTGCCAGCAGTAGAACAGGGGGGAACACTGAAGCTTTCTTT
CASSRTGGNTEAFF
>-|TRBJ2-2|-|TRBV6-5
TGTGCCAGCAGTTACTTCACGAACACCGGGGAGCTGTTTTTT
CASSYFTNTGELFF
>-|TRBJ1-4|-|TRBV5-1
TGCGCCAGCAGCCTCACAGGGACAACTAATGAAAAACTGTTTTTT
CASSLTGTTNEKLFF
>-|TRBJ1-3|-|TRBV10-3
TGTGCCATCAGCAAGGAGGGGAACTCTGGAAACACCATATATTTT
CAISKEGNSGNTIYF
>-|TRBJ1-3|-|TRBV4-1
TGCGCCAGCAGCACGGGACTGTCAAGAAACACCATATATTTT
CASSTGLSRNTIYF
>-|TRBJ1-1|few|TRBV2
TGTGCCAGCAGTCTAACAGGGAACGCTTTCTTT
CASSLTGNAFF
>TRBD1|TRBJ1-2|-|TRBV5-1
TGCGCCAGCAGCTTCGGGACAGGTGACTATGGCTACACCTTC
CASSFGTGDYGYTF
>TRBD2|TRBJ2-7|-|TRBV11-3
TGTGCCAGCAGCTTACCAGTGGGGACTAGCGGGAGCAGCTACGAGCAGTACTTC
CASSLPVGTSGSSYEQYF
>-|TRBJ2-7|-|TRBV5-6
TGTGCCAGCTCCCCAGGGGCGCGCTACGAGCAGTACTTC
CASSPGARYEQYF
>-|TRBJ1-2|-|TRBV6-5
TGTGCCAGCAGTTACAGGGGGTATAACTATGGCTACACCTTC
CASSYRGYNYGYTF
>-|TRBJ2-1|-|TRBV10-1
TGCGCCAGCAGTGAGGCCCAGGGCGCGTACAATGAGCAGTTCTTC
CASSEAQGAYNEQFF
>-|TRBJ2-1|-|TRBV6-6
TGTGCCAGCAGTAACTCTCATCGAGATGAGCAGTTCTTC
CASSNSHRDEQFF
>TRBD1|TRBJ1-1|once|TRBV19
TGTGCCAGTAGTAAGGGGGCGGGGAGGAACACTGAAGCTTTCTTT
CASSKGAGRNTEAFF
>TRBD2|TRBJ2-3|-|TRBV5-8
TGTGCCAGCAGCACGGGACTAGCGGGAGGGGGAGATACGCAGTATTTT
CASSTGLAGGGDTQYF
>-|TRBJ2-5|few|TRBV6-6
TGTGCCAGCAGTTACTCATCGGGGGTTGGGGAAGAGACCCAGTACTTC
CASSYSSGVGEETQYF
>-|TRBJ2-3|-|TRBV5-1
TGCGCCAGCAGCCTCGGCGGTAACACAGATACGCAGTATTTT
CASSLGGNTDTQYF
>TRBD1|TRBJ2-2|-|TRBV5-4
TGTGCCAGTCGCCGGGACAGGGGTGCCGGGGAGCTGTTTTTT
CASRRDRGAGELFF
>TRBD1|TRBJ2-5|once|TRBV5-1
TGCGCCAGCGGCTTGGCGGGGAGTACAGGGGGCGAGACCCAGTACTTC
CASGLAGSTGGETQYF
>-|TRBJ2-7|few|TRBV7-9
TGTTCCAGCAGCCCAACAGGGACACCATCCTACGAGCAGTACTTC
CSSSPTGTPSYEQYF
>TRBD1|TRBJ1-1|once|TRBV5-4
TGTGCCAGCAGCCTGCCAGGGGGGACTGAAGCTTTCTTT
CASSLPGGTEAFF
>TRBD1|TRBJ2-7|once|TRBV4-1
TGCGCCAGCAGCCAGATACAGGGGGGCGAGCAGTACTTC
CASSQIQGGEQYF